This T cell receptor (beta chain) came from a study of blood T cell repertoires in COVID-19. The CDR3 loop spans 15 amino acids. The J segment lost 1 base and the V segment lost 2 bases, leaving 1 base of the junction unmatched. Germline assignment: CDR1 MDHEN and CDR2 SYDVKM. Authors' analysis steps: Researchers report that nucleated cell counts were estimated from reference gene primer amplification. Assay used: immunoSEQ multiplex PCR; TCRdb lists only in-frame clones, some missing. The V and J calls and clone size come from that table; D and trimming were worked out from the DNA. The sample includes 200,000 to 250,000 clones, around 83% of them seen just once.

Material for sequencing was peripheral blood. This sequence originates from a woman in her sixties or seventies with COVID-19, enrolled during active disease. The chain uses TRBV28 and TRBJ2-2; 7 positions agree with TRBD2. The CDR3 reads CASSLPSGNTGELFF. The CDR3 nucleotides read TGTGCCAGCAGTTTACCTAGCGGGAACACCGGGGAGCTGTTTTTT. The whole variable domain, remainder taken from reference TRBV28 and TRBJ2-2, is DVKVTQSSRYLVKRTGEKVFLECVQDMDHENMFWYRQDPGLGLRLIYFSYDVKMKEKGDIPEGYSVSREKKERFSLILESASTNQTSMYLCASSLPSGNTGELFFGEGSRLTVL.